This T cell receptor beta chain was sequenced for a study of OX40 agonist ivuxolimab in advanced cancers. The wider study: Ivuxolimab is a fully human IgG2 antibody that activates OX40 (CD134). Previous treatment with anti-PD-1, anti-PD-L1 or anti-CTLA-4 therapy was allowed; approximately 40% had received some.

General observations from the study: Partly responding patients at 0.1-3.0 mg/kg showed some of the smallest clonal expansion.

As concerns this clone: Antigen: not known.

Profiled with immunoSEQ multiplex PCR; TCRdb holds only in-frame clones, not every one. This table has around 25,000 clones, 84% appearing once. The CDR3 consists of 15 residues. V shed 4 bases and J shed 2 bases, with 11 bases lying between them. Germline V gene data show CDR1 as SNHLY and CDR2 as FYNNEI. The sample was CD4+ or CD8+ T cells sorted from blood, taken in a trial of the OX40 agonist ivuxolimab. The V call is TRBV2, the J call TRBJ2-2; D remains unclear. The TCR originated in an adult with an advanced solid tumor such as melanoma, head and neck, liver or kidney cancer. CDR3 in DNA: TGTGCCAGCAGTGCGGTACAGCGAAACACCGGGGAGCTGTTTTTT. Translating it yields CASSAVQRNTGELFF.